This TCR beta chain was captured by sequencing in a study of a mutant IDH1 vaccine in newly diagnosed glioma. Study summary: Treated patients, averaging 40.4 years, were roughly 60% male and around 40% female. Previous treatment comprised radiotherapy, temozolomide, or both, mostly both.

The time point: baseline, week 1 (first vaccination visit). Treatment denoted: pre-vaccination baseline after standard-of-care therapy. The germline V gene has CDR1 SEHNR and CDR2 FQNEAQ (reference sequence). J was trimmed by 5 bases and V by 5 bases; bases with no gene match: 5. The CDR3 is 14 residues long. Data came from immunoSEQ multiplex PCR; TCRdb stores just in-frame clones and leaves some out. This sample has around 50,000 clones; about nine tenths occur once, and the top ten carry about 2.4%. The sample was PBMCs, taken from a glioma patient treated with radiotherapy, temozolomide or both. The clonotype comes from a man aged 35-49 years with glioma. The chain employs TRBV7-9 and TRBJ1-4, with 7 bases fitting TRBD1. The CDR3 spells CASSPKQGNEKLFF. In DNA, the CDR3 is TGTGCCAGCAGCCCCAAACAGGGGAATGAAAAACTGTTTTTT.